This entry lists 18 T cell receptor beta chains sequenced from one sample in a study of early T cells in non-severe SARS-CoV-2 infection. TCRdb called the 5' RACE reads again in MiXCR, with one record for every CDR3 protein. The sample holds more than 50,000 distinct CDR3 sequences, around an eighth seen once. Sequencing was carried out using whole blood. The receptors originated from an adult who was a healthcare worker with PCR-confirmed SARS-CoV-2 infection or an uninfected control (not recorded which).

This clonotype was counted between two and nine times. The rearrangement joins TRBV6-2 or TRBV6-3 to TRBJ2-5, with 7 bases that match TRBD2. Trimming at V came to 0 bases and at J to 4 bases, leaving 5 bases not matched to a gene. In germline, CDR1 is MNHEY, CDR2 SVGEGT. CDR3 size: 15 residues. The CDR3 DNA reads TGTGCCAGCAGTTACTCCTTAGCGGGTACAGAGACCCAGTACTTC. It is translated as CASSYSLAGTETQYF.

This rearrangement joins TRBV7-9 to TRBJ2-3; D may be TRBD1 (5 bases). Germline lookup yields CDR1 SEHNR and CDR2 FQNEAQ (reference sequence). Trimming removed 2 bases at V and 6 bases at J, with 18 bases between. The CDR3 is 16 amino acids. As DNA, the CDR3 is TGTGCCAGCAGCTTAAATAGGGGATCCTTGGCCGATACGCAGTATTTT. Its translation is CASSLNRGSLADTQYF.

This clonotype was seen only a few times. This chain uses TRBV6-2 or TRBV6-3 with TRBJ2-3; a possible D gene is TRBD2 (5 bases). V was pared by 8 bases and J by 2 bases, with 14 bases between. The CDR3 has 14 residues. CDR1 is MNHEY, CDR2 SVGEGT, per germline. The CDR3 DNA reads as TGTGCCAGCGCCCTAGCCATTCTCACAGATACGCAGTATTTT. Translating gives CASALAILTDTQYF.

This clonotype was observed many times. J is TRBJ2-7 and V is TRBV27, with D possibly matching TRBD1 (6 bases). Germline V CDR1 and CDR2: MNHEY, SMNVEV (reference sequence). This CDR3 contains 14 residues. V lost 5 bases to trimming and J lost 7 bases, with 18 bases between them. CDR3 bases: TGTGCCAGCAGTCCTCTAGGGGGAGTCAGTGAGCAGTACTTC. Protein: CASSPLGGVSEQYF.

The J gene is TRBJ2-3, the V gene TRBV2; the D gene could be TRBD1 or TRBD2 (6 bases each). Trimming left V 6 bases short and J 2 bases short, with 15 bases between. Germline CDR1 SNHLY, CDR2 FYNNEI. The CDR3 runs 15 residues. CDR3 loop: CASRGQEGDTDTQYF. The CDR3 nucleotides read TGTGCCAGCAGGGGCCAGGAGGGGGACACAGATACGCAGTATTTT.

This clonotype came up many times. The chain has TRBV6-2 or TRBV6-3 and TRBJ1-5; possibly TRBD1 for D (5 bases). Germline assignment: CDR1 MNHEY and CDR2 SVGEGT. The CDR3 has 11 residues. V lost 4 bases and J 8 bases, leaving 6 bases between the germline ends. The CDR3 protein is CASSSREPQHF. In nucleotides, the CDR3 is TGTGCCAGCAGTTCCAGGGAGCCCCAGCATTTT.

A few counts support this clonotype. The rearrangement joins TRBV5-1 to TRBJ2-1; possibly TRBD2 for D (5 bases). Germline CDR1 and CDR2: SGHRS and YFSETQ. Trimming removed 5 bases from V and 4 bases from J, with 22 bases in between. There are 17 residues in the CDR3. The CDR3 protein is CASRSTYGSAGYNEQFF. The CDR3 DNA is TGCGCCAGCAGATCGACTTATGGGTCGGCGGGTTACAATGAGCAGTTCTTC. The variable domain in full, completed from reference TRBV5-1 and TRBJ2-1, reads KAGVTQTPRYLIKTRGQQVTLSCSPISGHRSVSWYQQTPGQGLQFLFEYFSETQRNKGNFPGRFSGRQFSNSRSEMNVSTLELGDSALYLCASRSTYGSAGYNEQFFGPGTRLTVL.

J is TRBJ1-3 and V is TRBV29-1; D is undetermined. The CDR3 has 12 residues. Germline assignment: CDR1 SQVTM and CDR2 ANQGSEA. Trimming took off 7 bases at V and 0 bases at J, with 7 bases between the two ends. The CDR3 spells CSATLSGNTIYF. In DNA form, the CDR3 reads TGCAGCGCCACTCTCTCTGGAAACACCATATATTTT.

This clonotype appeared a few times. One end of the junction does not line up with germline, which may come from a read error. The rearrangement links TRBV11-2 to TRBJ2-1, with D maybe TRBD2 (5 bases). Germline V CDR1 and CDR2: SGHAT, FQNNGV. The CDR3 runs 16 residues. The CDR3 DNA sequence: TGTGCCAGCAGATTAGGTACGGGGAGCTCCTACAATGAGCAGTTCTTC. Translating gives CASRLGTGSSYNEQFF. Drawing the rest from reference TRBV11-2 and TRBJ2-1, the complete variable domain is EAGVAQSPRYKIIEKRQSVAFWCNPISGHATLYWYQQILGQGPKLLIQFQNNGVVDDSQLPKDRFSAERLKGVDSTLKIQPAKLEDSAVYLCASRLGTGSSYNEQFFGPGTRLTVL.

The rearrangement joins TRBV10-3 to TRBJ2-1, with unresolved D. This CDR3 comprises 11 residues. V lost 5 bases to trimming and J lost 9 bases, with 8 bases between them. Germline CDR1 is ENHRY and CDR2 is SYGVKD. DNA for the CDR3: TGTGCCATCAGTTCCTACGGTGAGCAGTTCTTC. Its translation: CAISSYGEQFF.

There are a few counts of this clonotype. The V gene is TRBV7-6, the J gene TRBJ2-2; D ambiguous. This CDR3 spans 14 amino acids. V was pared by 0 bases and J by 6 bases, with 8 bases between. In germline, CDR1 is SGHVS, CDR2 FNYEAQ. CDR3: CASSLALEAGELFF. The CDR3 nucleotides are TGTGCCAGCAGCTTAGCGCTTGAAGCCGGGGAGCTGTTTTTT.

The chain joins TRBV20-1 to TRBJ2-7; the match to TRBD2 covers 11 bases. Germline V gene sequence: CDR1 DFQATT, CDR2 SNEGSKA (reference sequence). The CDR3 is 13 amino acids. V was pared by 6 bases and J by 2 bases, with 3 bases of the junction left unmatched. DNA for the CDR3: TGCAGTGCCTTTAGCGGGAGGGCCTACGAGCAGTACTTC. Amino acids: CSAFSGRAYEQYF.

This clonotype has at least ten counts. The genes are TRBV20-1 and TRBJ1-2; no clear D. Between the trimmed V and J ends, which lost 2 bases and 7 bases, there was a span of 14 bases. This CDR3 is 13 amino acids long. Germline values: CDR1 DFQATT, CDR2 SNEGSKA (reference sequence). DNA for the CDR3: TGCAGTGCTAGAAAGGCTTGGTCGATTGGCTACACCTTC. It is translated as CSARKAWSIGYTF.

Ten or more counts support this clonotype. V gene TRBV7-2 combines with J gene TRBJ1-2, with 8 bases matching TRBD1. Per the germline V gene, CDR1 is SGHTA and CDR2 is FQGNSA. V shed 5 bases and J 2 bases; nucleotides not matched to a gene: 4. The length of the CDR3 is 14 residues. This CDR3 reads CASSGTGGNYGYTF. The CDR3 DNA is TGTGCCAGCAGCGGGACAGGTGGCAACTATGGCTACACCTTC.

This clonotype was recorded many times. This rearrangement joins TRBV18 to TRBJ2-1; tentative D call: TRBD2 (5 bases). Looked up from germline, CDR1 is KGHSH and CDR2 is LQKENI. The CDR3 is 12 residues long. Trimming left V 0 bases short and J 12 bases short, with 9 bases between. The CDR3 is CASSPPVGVQFF. CDR3 coding DNA: TGTGCCAGCTCACCACCTGTCGGGGTGCAGTTCTTC. Looking up the rest from reference TRBV18 and TRBJ2-1 gives the full variable domain: NAGVMQNPRHLVRRRGQEARLRCSPMKGHSHVYWYRQLPEEGLKFMVYLQKENIIDESGMPKERFSAEFPKEGPSILRIQQVVRGDSAAYFCASSPPVGVQFFGPGTRLTVL.

Only a few counts were recorded for this clonotype. The CDR3 reads CSARRGAGNNEQFF. The CDR3 DNA sequence: TGCAGTGCTAGACGGGGGGCGGGAAACAATGAGCAGTTCTTC. V and J are TRBV20-1 and TRBJ2-1; possibly TRBD2 for D (7 bases). Trimming took off 2 bases at V and 5 bases at J, with 13 bases between the two ends. This CDR3 spans 14 amino acids. Per germline, CDR1 DFQATT and CDR2 SNEGSKA (reference sequence).

This clonotype was recorded a few times. This rearrangement joins TRBV28 to TRBJ2-5, with a weak D call TRBD1 (6 bases). From germline, CDR1 is MDHEN and CDR2 SYDVKM. V gave up 6 bases and J gave up 4 bases, with 18 bases separating them. CDR3 length: 15 amino acids. The DNA for the CDR3 is TGTGCCAGCAGCGATGGACAGCTTATAACAGAGACCCAGTACTTC. It codes for CASSDGQLITETQYF.

This clonotype showed up many times. The rearrangement uses TRBV11-2 and TRBJ2-5, with TRBD1 identical over 7 bases. V was pared by 11 bases and J by 4 bases, with 13 bases of the junction left unmatched. Germline V gene sequence: CDR1 SGHAT, CDR2 FQNNGV. CDR3 length: 14 amino acids. CDR3 sequence: CAENSRDSPETQYF. The CDR3 DNA follows: TGTGCCGAAAACTCCCGGGACAGCCCAGAGACCCAGTACTTC.